The 20 T cell receptor beta chains presented below share a single source sample, sequenced in a study of T cells in Graves' hyperthyroidism and ophthalmopathy. The TCR beta CDR3 regions underwent amplification using RNA transcripts as the source. The HTBI primer set drove a first-round RT-PCR of the TCR CDR3. TCRdb recomputed calls from the multiplex PCR reads with MiXCR, one row per CDR3 protein. This table holds about 400,000 distinct CDR3 sequences, just under 15% found once. Sequencing was done on a sample of blood. These receptors came from a woman aged 25-40 years with Graves' hyperthyroidism.

As to this clonotype: Possible read error: a much larger clone is one base away. This chain uses TRBV28 with TRBJ2-7, with no clear D. Trimming removed 8 bases at V and 0 bases at J, with 11 bases between. CDR3 length: 13 residues. Germline V gene lookup returns CDR1 MDHEN and CDR2 SYDVKM. The CDR3: CASRSTSSYEQYF. The CDR3 DNA sequence: TGTGCCAGCCGCTCTACCAGCTCCTACGAGCAGTACTTC.

This chain connects TRBV10-3 to TRBJ2-4, with TRBD2 as a possible D gene (5 bases). The CDR3 covers 16 residues. V was shortened by 2 bases and J by 0 bases, with 11 bases between the two germline ends. The germline gives CDR1 ENHRY, CDR2 SYGVKD. The CDR3 DNA reads TGTGCCATCAGTGAGGTATTTCGGGGAGCCAAAAACATTCAGTACTTC. This gives the protein CAISEVFRGAKNIQYF.

This clonotype showed up many times. The chain uses TRBV28 and TRBJ2-1, with D perhaps matching TRBD1 or TRBD2 (5 bases each). The CDR3 extends over 13 amino acids. CDR1 and CDR2 (germline): MDHEN, SYDVKM. With 5 bases removed from V and 5 bases from J, the gap between germline ends came to 10 bases. CDR3 loop: CASSDGTDNEQFF. As DNA, the CDR3 is TGTGCCAGCAGTGATGGGACGGACAATGAGCAGTTCTTC. Combining the CDR3 with reference TRBV28 and TRBJ2-1 gives the whole variable domain DVKVTQSSRYLVKRTGEKVFLECVQDMDHENMFWYRQDPGLGLRLIYFSYDVKMKEKGDIPEGYSVSREKKERFSLILESASTNQTSMYLCASSDGTDNEQFFGPGTRLTVL.

V is TRBV29-1 and J is TRBJ2-7; possible D gene TRBD2, 6 bases. CDR1 SQVTM and CDR2 ANQGSEA come from the germline V gene. This CDR3 is 15 amino acids long. With 3 bases removed from V and 8 bases from J, the gap between germline ends came to 23 bases. CDR3 in amino acids: CSVDGGASGGSQQYF. DNA for the CDR3: TGCAGCGTTGACGGGGGAGCTTCCGGAGGTTCCCAGCAGTACTTC.

The sample holds many counts of this clonotype. The gene calls are TRBV6-5 and TRBJ2-7; the match to TRBD2 covers 10 bases. CDR3 length: 17 amino acids. Germline CDR1 MNHEY, CDR2 SVGAGI. The junction had 12 bases not matched to a gene; V was cut back by 2 bases and J by 5 bases. The CDR3 reads CASSYTVAGGPGDEQYF. CDR3 sequence (DNA): TGTGCCAGCAGTTACACCGTAGCGGGGGGCCCGGGTGACGAGCAGTACTTC.

This clonotype was counted at least ten times. V is TRBV5-1 and J is TRBJ2-4; D is unresolved. The CDR3 runs 16 residues. Trimming shortened V by 4 bases and J by 0 bases, and 14 bases separated the two germline ends. Germline CDR1 and CDR2: SGHRS and YFSETQ. The CDR3: CASSQDALGAKNIQYF. CDR3 bases: TGCGCCAGCAGCCAAGACGCGCTTGGAGCCAAAAACATTCAGTACTTC.

The genes are TRBV5-6 and TRBJ1-2; D is uncertain. The CDR3 is 14 residues long. Trimming stripped 1 base from V and 9 bases from J, with 16 bases between. Germline V gene sequence: CDR1 SGHDT, CDR2 YYEEEE. The CDR3 DNA is TGTGCCAGCAGCTTGTCGGCTGGCCCAGACAGCTACACCTTC. It specifies CASSLSAGPDSYTF.

Comments on this clonotype: A much larger clone differs from this one at a single base, so this may be a read error. This chain uses TRBV12-3 or TRBV12-4 with TRBJ1-2; D may be TRBD1 (6 bases). CDR3 length: 12 amino acids. CDR3 region: CVSRTQGGGYTF. As DNA, the CDR3 is TGTGTCAGCAGAACACAGGGTGGAGGCTACACCTTC.

This clonotype was seen more than once but under ten times. The chain uses TRBV20-1 and TRBJ2-5; the match to TRBD2 covers 8 bases. Germline V CDR1 and CDR2: DFQATT, SNEGSKA (reference sequence). This CDR3 comprises 15 residues. V trimming: 6 bases; J trimming: 5 bases; junction bases outside the gene matches: 14. CDR3 in DNA: TGCAGTGCGACGACTAGCGCTCAAAAAAAGGAGACCCAGTACTTC. Translated: CSATTSAQKKETQYF.

This clonotype came up many times. The J gene is TRBJ2-7, the V gene TRBV18; the D gene is possibly TRBD1 (5 bases). Trimming pared 5 bases from V and 1 base from J, leaving 15 bases between. Germline lookup yields CDR1 KGHSH and CDR2 LQKENI. CDR3 length equals 15 residues. The CDR3 DNA is TGTGCCAGCTCATGGACATCAGCTAATTCCTACGAGCAGTACTTC. Amino acid sequence: CASSWTSANSYEQYF.

The gene calls are TRBV28 and TRBJ1-4; D is ambiguous. The CDR3 runs to 13 residues. V gave up 8 bases and J gave up 8 bases, with 15 bases separating them. In germline, CDR1 is MDHEN, CDR2 SYDVKM. The CDR3 DNA follows: TGTGCCAGCCAACGGGGAGTGGGGGAAAAACTGTTTTTT. This gives the protein CASQRGVGEKLFF.

V usage is TRBV30 and J usage is TRBJ2-6, with 7 bases lining up with TRBD1. The length of the CDR3 is 14 residues. Germline lookup yields CDR1 GTSNPN and CDR2 SVGIG (reference sequence). The junction had 7 bases not matched to a gene; V was cut back by 7 bases and J by 4 bases. CDR3 sequence (DNA): TGTGCCTCAAAAAGGGGGCCCGGGGCCAACGTCCTGACTTTC. Translation gives CASKRGPGANVLTF.

This clonotype was found many times. The V and J genes are TRBV28 and TRBJ2-7, with 9 bases matching TRBD1. V gave up 3 bases and J gave up 5 bases; unmatched junction bases: 5. Germline V gene sequence: CDR1 MDHEN, CDR2 SYDVKM. This CDR3 contains 14 residues. The CDR3 loop is CASSFLQGAHEQYF. The CDR3 region has the DNA TGTGCCAGCAGTTTCCTACAGGGGGCTCACGAGCAGTACTTC.

This clonotype was found a few times. This chain links TRBV20-1 with TRBJ1-4; 9 bases are a match to TRBD1. Germline V lookup: CDR1 DFQATT, CDR2 SNEGSKA (reference sequence). This CDR3 has 13 amino acids. V shed 7 bases and J 8 bases; nucleotides not matched to a gene: 8. CDR3 amino acids: CSVSGTGNEKLFF. DNA of the CDR3: TGCAGTGTTTCCGGGACAGGGAACGAAAAACTGTTTTTT.

This chain joins TRBV24-1 and TRBJ1-4; D is unresolved. V lost 4 bases, J lost 7 bases, and 18 bases lay in between. Per the germline V gene, CDR1 is KGHDR and CDR2 is SFDVKD. The CDR3 spans 16 residues. CDR3 in DNA: TGTGCCACCAGTGACGGAGCGACGGGGATGAGTGAAAAACTGTTTTTT. This encodes CATSDGATGMSEKLFF.

This clonotype came up a few times. This chain links TRBV5-1 with TRBJ1-1; TRBD1 is a possible D gene (5 bases). Trimming stripped 4 bases from V and 3 bases from J, with 16 bases between. CDR1 SGHRS and CDR2 YFSETQ come from the germline V gene. The CDR3 runs 15 residues. The CDR3 region has the DNA TGCGCCAGCAGCGGGACCGGGACCGCGGACACTGAAGCTTTCTTT. It specifies CASSGTGTADTEAFF.

This clonotype was seen ten or more times. The chain recombines TRBV2 with TRBJ1-4, with TRBD1 matching over 9 bases. CDR3 length: 13 amino acids. The germline V gene encodes CDR1 SNHLY and CDR2 FYNNEI. V shed 4 bases and J 7 bases; nucleotides not matched to a gene: 1. The CDR3 loop reads CASSGQGGEKLFF. In nucleotides, the CDR3 is TGTGCCAGCAGTGGACAGGGGGGTGAAAAACTGTTTTTT.

This clonotype came up many times. J is TRBJ2-7 and V is TRBV18, with 7 bases fitting TRBD1. The V segment lost 6 bases and the J segment 2 bases; nucleotides outside the gene matches: 4. The CDR3 runs to 13 residues. Germline CDR1 and CDR2: KGHSH and LQKENI. In nucleotides, the CDR3 is TGTGCCAGCTCGGGACAGACCACCTACGAGCAGTACTTC. Protein product: CASSGQTTYEQYF.

This clonotype was picked up many times. The chain combines TRBV20-1 with TRBJ1-5; unclear D gene. V lost 4 bases and J lost 0, with 16 bases in between. Germline values: CDR1 DFQATT, CDR2 SNEGSKA (reference sequence). The CDR3 extends over 16 amino acids. In DNA, the CDR3 is TGCAGTGCTACTGACTCGGGGTTCTATAGCAATCAGCCCCAGCATTTT. Its translation is CSATDSGFYSNQPQHF.

This clonotype was found a few times. The chain is built from TRBV18 and TRBJ2-1; 9 positions match TRBD2. Looked up from germline, CDR1 is KGHSH and CDR2 is LQKENI. V gave up 5 bases and J gave up 5 bases; unmatched junction bases: 10. This CDR3 region has 16 residues. The CDR3 nucleotides read TGTGCCAGCTCATCTTTGACTAGCGGAGGGGACAATGAGCAGTTCTTC. It yields the protein CASSSLTSGGDNEQFF.